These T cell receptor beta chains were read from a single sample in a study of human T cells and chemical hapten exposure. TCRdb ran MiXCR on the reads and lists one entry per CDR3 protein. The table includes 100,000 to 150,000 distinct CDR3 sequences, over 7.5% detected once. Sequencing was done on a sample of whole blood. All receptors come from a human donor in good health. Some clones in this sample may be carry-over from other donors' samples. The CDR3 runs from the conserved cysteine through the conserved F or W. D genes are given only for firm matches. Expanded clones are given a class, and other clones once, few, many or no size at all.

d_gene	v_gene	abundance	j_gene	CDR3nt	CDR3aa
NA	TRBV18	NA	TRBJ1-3	TGTGCCAGCTCCCCAAGACGGGACTCTGGAAACACCATATATTTT	CASSPRRDSGNTIYF
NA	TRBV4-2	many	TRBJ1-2	TGTGCCAGCAGCCAATCCGACATACCTAACTATGGCTACACCTTC	CASSQSDIPNYGYTF
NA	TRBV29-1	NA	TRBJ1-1	TGCAGCGTTGAAAACCCAGGGAAGGACACTGAAGCTTTCTTT	CSVENPGKDTEAFF
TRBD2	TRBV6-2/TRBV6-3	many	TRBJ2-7	TGTGCCAGCAGTCCTAGCGGGGGGTACTCCTACGAGCAGTACTTC	CASSPSGGYSYEQYF
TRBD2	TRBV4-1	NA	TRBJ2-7	TGCGCCAGCAGCCAAGGCGGGAGCTCCTACGAGCAGTACTTC	CASSQGGSSYEQYF
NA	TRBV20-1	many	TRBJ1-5	TGCAGTGCTACACAGGCAAGGGTTAGCAATCAGCCCCAGCATTTT	CSATQARVSNQPQHF
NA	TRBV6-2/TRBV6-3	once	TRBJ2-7	TGTGCCAGCAGTTTATACCGCGACTCCTACGAGCAGTACTTC	CASSLYRDSYEQYF
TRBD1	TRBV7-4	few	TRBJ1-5	TGTGCCAGCAGCTGCTCGCAGGGGGGGCACAATCAGCCCCAGCATTTT	CASSCSQGGHNQPQHF
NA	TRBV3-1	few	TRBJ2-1	TGTGCCAGCAGCAAACGGGCGGGCAATGAGCAGTTCTTC	CASSKRAGNEQFF
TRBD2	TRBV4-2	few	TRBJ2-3	TGTGCCAGCAGCCAACGGACTAGCGTCAGCACAGATACGCAGTATTTT	CASSQRTSVSTDTQYF
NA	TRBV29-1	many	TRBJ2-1	TGCAGCGTTGAAGTTGGTGAGAGGACTTGGAATGAGCAGTTCTTC	CSVEVGERTWNEQFF
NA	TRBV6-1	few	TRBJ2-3	TGTGCCAGCAGTCACCTGGGAGATACGCAGTATTTT	CASSHLGDTQYF
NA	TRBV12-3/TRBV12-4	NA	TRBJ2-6	TGTGCCAGCAGTTTAGGCAACGCTGGGGCTAACGTCCTGACTTTC	CASSLGNAGANVLTF
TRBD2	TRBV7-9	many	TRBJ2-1	TGTGCCAGCAGGCCTGTGATAGCGGGAAGCTCCTACAATGAGCAGTTCTTC	CASRPVIAGSSYNEQFF
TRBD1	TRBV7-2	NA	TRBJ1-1	TGTGCCAGCAGCTACAGACAGGGAGACACTGAAGCTTTCTTT	CASSYRQGDTEAFF
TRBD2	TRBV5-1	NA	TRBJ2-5	TGCGCCAGCCACGGGGGGAGTGAGACCCAGTACTTC	CASHGGSETQYF
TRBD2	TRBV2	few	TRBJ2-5	TGTGCCAGCAGTGAAACCCGGGAGGGCCCTCTGGGGACCCAGTACTTC	CASSETREGPLGTQYF
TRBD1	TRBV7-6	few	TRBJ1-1	TGTGCCAGCGCAGGGGGGAACACTGAAGCTTTCTTT	CASAGGNTEAFF
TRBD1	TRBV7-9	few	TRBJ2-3	TGTGCCAGCCTGTCATCGAGGGGGCAGGGGAGAACAGATACGCAGTATTTT	CASLSSRGQGRTDTQYF
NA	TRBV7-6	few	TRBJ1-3	TGTGCCAGCAGCCCAGAGAGTAGCTCTGGAAACACCATATATTTT	CASSPESSSGNTIYF